The clone carrying this T cell receptor (beta chain) was recorded at least ten times. The antigen is unknown. The source of the sample is a study of blood T cells in healthy people across ages. Whole-study results and caveats: TCR beta diversity per million T cells fell roughly linearly with age. Strong correlation was found linking TCR beta diversity to naive T cell percentage. Diversity was higher, and naive CD4+ cells more numerous, in long-lived donors than in aged donors.

Germline V lookup: CDR1 MNHEY, CDR2 SVGEGT. The V segment lost 4 bases and the J segment 2 bases; nucleotides outside the gene matches: 5. The CDR3 spans 16 residues. Primed by a sample-barcoded 5' primer and a J-beta primer mix, a second PCR proceeded for about 7 to 11 cycles. Each CDR3 protein gets one entry after TCRdb re-called the 5' RACE reads with MiXCR. The data show 590,000 or so distinct CDR3 sequences, approximately 30% seen once. Per sample, extraction of total RNA gave at least 5 micrograms in every case. The V call is TRBV6-2 or TRBV6-3, the J call TRBJ2-3; 11 bases are a match to TRBD2. The source of this sequence is a woman of 80 years or more in good health. The specimen sequenced was blood. The CDR3 sequence: CASSSPSGGFTDTQYF. CDR3 DNA: TGTGCCAGCAGTTCCCCTAGCGGGGGGTTCACAGATACGCAGTATTTT.